This TCR beta chain was captured in a study of T cells in Graves' hyperthyroidism and ophthalmopathy. Study-level points and caveats: Among clonotypes expanded in thyroid above 0.001, most were also found in blood.

RNA transcripts provided the source from which TCR beta CDR3 regions were amplified. Researchers ran a first-round RT-PCR on the TCR CDR3 using the HTBI primer set. TCRdb fed the multiplex PCR reads into MiXCR, producing one record per CDR3 protein. The profile shows over 700,000 distinct CDR3 sequences, around 38% of them singletons. Patients between 18 and 65 years old had hyperthyroidism, newly diagnosed and lasting under 2 months. Exclusion of a patient resulted from uncontrolled infection, other autoimmune disease, pregnancy or lactation. Diagnosing involved the use of clinical symptoms, serum thyroxine and TRAb, thyroid ultrasound and orbital computed tomography. This clonotype has ten or more counts. Its target is unknown. Germline V CDR1 and CDR2: DFQATT, SNEGSKA (reference sequence). This CDR3 has 13 residues. Trimming took off 3 bases at V and 5 bases at J, with 14 bases between the two ends.

The sequence was obtained from a young man with Graves' hyperthyroidism. The sample taken for sequencing was blood. The V call is TRBV20-1, the J call TRBJ2-7; D remains unclear. CDR3 amino acids: CSARGGGGDEQYF. CDR3 in DNA: TGCAGTGCTAGGGGCGGCGGTGGGGACGAGCAGTACTTC.